This T cell receptor (beta chain) was identified during a study of blood T cell repertoires in COVID-19. The CDR3 has 13 amino acids. The junction had 4 bases not matched to a gene; V was cut back by 7 bases and J by 3 bases. The germline V gene encodes CDR1 SGHRS and CDR2 YFSETQ. Here immunoSEQ multiplex PCR was the method, and the copy in TCRdb shows in-frame clones only, minus some. The repertoire holds under 85,000 clones, with roughly 85% as singletons. The sequencing input was peripheral blood. This receptor was identified in a man of 80 years or more with acute or convalescent COVID-19. The chain recombines TRBV5-1 with TRBJ1-2; TRBD1 aligns across 9 bases. For the CDR3, the DNA is TGCGCCAGCTCGGACAGGGGAGACTATGGCTACACCTTC. It specifies CASSDRGDYGYTF.